The 5 T cell receptor beta chains reported below all come from one sample, sequenced in a study of CD8+ T cells in alopecia areata. Once RNA had been extracted, it was reverse transcribed into cDNA to act as the sequencing template. The protocol was immunoSEQ multiplex PCR, while the TCRdb copy is restricted to in-frame clones and leaves out a portion. This table holds about 98,000 clones, 40% to 45% found once. Specimen: CD4+ T cells sorted from blood. The source is a human donor with alopecia areata.

The rearrangement joins TRBV14 to TRBJ2-2; no reliable D call. The CDR3 runs to 14 residues. Per the germline V gene, CDR1 is SGHDN and CDR2 is FVKESK. V was cut by 3 bases and J by 2 bases, with 7 bases left in between. The CDR3 here is CASSQGINTGELFF. The CDR3, as DNA: TGTGCCAGCAGCCAGGGCATTAACACCGGGGAGCTGTTTTTT.

In this sample, this clone turned up a few times. The V gene is TRBV23-1, the J gene TRBJ2-5; D remains ambiguous. TRBV23-1 is designated an ORF whose function remains uncertain. V lost 0 bases to trimming and J lost 0 bases, with 11 bases between them. This CDR3 is 16 amino acids long. In DNA form, the CDR3 reads TGCGCCAGCAGTCAATCGGTCGGGCTCCACCAAGAGACCCAGTACTTC. Protein product: CASSQSVGLHQETQYF.

V is TRBV4-1 and J is TRBJ1-5; TRBD1 might be the D (5 bases). Germline V CDR1 and CDR2: MGHRA, YSYEKL. The CDR3 totals 16 residues. V was clipped by 4 bases and J by 2 bases, with 15 bases between them. CDR3 in DNA: TGCGCCAGCAGCCCGTCAGGCGAAGGGGGCAATCAGCCCCAGCATTTT. Protein sequence: CASSPSGEGGNQPQHF.

The chain recombines TRBV28 with TRBJ1-1, with D possibly matching TRBD1 (5 bases). CDR1 is MDHEN and CDR2 is SYDVKM in the germline V gene. The CDR3 is 13 amino acids. Trimming pared 7 bases from V and 1 base from J, leaving 10 bases between. DNA of the CDR3: TGTGCCAGCATGGAGGGGCGGAACACTGAAGCTTTCTTT. Translating gives CASMEGRNTEAFF.

As DNA, the CDR3 is TGCGCCAGCAGCCTAAACTACGAGCAGTACTTC. Protein product: CASSLNYEQYF. The J gene is TRBJ2-7, the V gene TRBV5-1; no clear D. Trimming took 4 bases from V and 3 from J, leaving 5 bases between them. CDR3 length: 11 amino acids. CDR1 is SGHRS, CDR2 YFSETQ, per germline.